This is a list of T cell receptor beta chains from one sample in a study of Graves' ophthalmopathy and Graves' hyperthyroidism. TCRdb itself ran the multiplex PCR reads through MiXCR, one entry per CDR3 protein. The sample shows under 200,000 distinct CDR3 sequences, 30% to 45% of them seen only once. The sequenced sample was peripheral blood. Source of these receptors: a woman aged 40 to 50 with Graves' ophthalmopathy. Both conserved end residues are part of each CDR3. A D gene is named only where the DNA matches it firmly. Clone size appears in some rows only: once, few, many, or a class for an expanded clone.

CASRPGQGARGYTF	TGTGCCAGCAGGCCCGGACAGGGGGCTCGTGGCTACACCTTC	TRBJ1-2	NA	TRBD1	TRBV12-3/TRBV12-4
CSATTVGLKETQYF	TGCAGTGCAACAACCGTCGGCCTTAAAGAGACCCAGTACTTC	TRBJ2-5	many	NA	TRBV20-1
CSAPLNSPGPKRNTIYF	TGCAGTGCCCCACTCAATTCTCCGGGACCGAAAAGAAACACCATATATTTT	TRBJ1-3	many	NA	TRBV20-1
CSARDLLGNQETQYF	TGCAGTGCTAGAGATCTTCTGGGAAATCAGGAGACCCAGTACTTC	TRBJ2-5	NA	NA	TRBV20-1
CASSEAAGRMGTEAFF	TGTGCCAGCAGTGAAGCGGCAGGGAGGATGGGCACTGAAGCTTTCTTT	TRBJ1-1	many	NA	TRBV2
CAIRDSDRGNSPLHF	TGTGCGATACGGGACTCGGACAGGGGAAATTCACCCCTCCACTTT	TRBJ1-6	few	TRBD1	TRBV6-2/TRBV6-3
CASSPTGGDHGYTF	TGTGCCAGCAGCCCTACAGGGGGCGACCACGGCTACACCTTC	TRBJ1-2	once	TRBD1	TRBV7-2
CASSQRPQISYEQYF	TGTGCCAGCAGTCAACGCCCACAGATTTCCTACGAGCAGTACTTC	TRBJ2-7	NA	NA	TRBV12-3/TRBV12-4
CAIRGDRGGQQYF	TGTGCCATCAGGGGGGACAGGGGAGGGCAGCAGTACTTC	TRBJ2-7	many	TRBD1	TRBV10-3
CASSPTSGRYEQYF	TGTGCCAGCTCACCAACTAGCGGCCGCTACGAGCAGTACTTC	TRBJ2-7	many	TRBD2	TRBV18
CASSETGGTEASF	TGTGCCAGCAGTGAGACAGGGGGGACTGAAGCTTCCTTT	TRBJ1-1	many	TRBD1	TRBV6-1
CASTPQWEIEQYF	TGTGCCAGCACCCCTCAATGGGAAATCGAGCAGTACTTC	TRBJ2-7	many	NA	TRBV28
CASITGQGGVYGYTF	TGTGCCAGCATCACGGGACAGGGAGGGGTTTACGGCTACACCTTC	TRBJ1-2	NA	TRBD1	TRBV6-1
CASSLANSGRTEAFF	TGTGCCAGCAGTTTGGCAAATTCAGGGAGAACTGAAGCTTTCTTT	TRBJ1-1	many	NA	TRBV28
CASSPTTANTGELFF	TGTGCCAGCAGCCCTACCACAGCGAACACCGGGGAGCTGTTTTTT	TRBJ2-2	NA	NA	TRBV27
CASSLANWEREAFF	TGTGCCAGCAGCTTAGCGAATTGGGAGAGGGAAGCTTTCTTT	TRBJ1-1	NA	NA	TRBV7-2